The 13 T cell receptor beta chains below were found in one sample sequenced in a study of post-analysis software for immune sequencing data. General study results and limits: Elevated frequency relative to controls characterized roughly five TRBV segments in patients, TRBV5-6, TRBV5-1 and TRBV20-1 among them.

The library was made from cDNA and included unique molecular identifiers. TCRdb recomputed calls from the PCR reads with MiXCR, one row per CDR3 protein. The sample records about 540,000 distinct CDR3 sequences, 30% to 40% being singletons. What these receptors recognize is not known. Sample: blood. The receptors originated from a girl aged 2 to 17 with multiple sclerosis.

The V and J genes are TRBV7-9 and TRBJ1-4; unclear D gene. There are 15 residues in the CDR3. The germline V gene encodes CDR1 SEHNR and CDR2 FQNEAQ (reference sequence). The germline V and J ends were trimmed by 1 base and 1 base, with 7 bases remaining between them. Here the CDR3 DNA reads TGTGCCAGCAGCTTAGATCGAGTAACTAATGAAAAACTGTTTTTT. Protein product: CASSLDRVTNEKLFF. Variable domain in full (rest from reference TRBV7-9 and TRBJ1-4): DTGVSQNPRHKITKRGQNVTFRCDPISEHNRLYWYRQTLGQGPEFLTYFQNEAQLEKSRLLSDRFSAERPKGSFSTLEIQRTEQGDSAMYLCASSLDRVTNEKLFFGSGTQLSVL.

The V gene is TRBV5-1, the J gene TRBJ2-3, with 10 bases that match TRBD2. The CDR3 sequence is 16 residues long. V gave up 4 bases and J gave up 2 bases; unmatched junction bases: 7. Germline V CDR1 and CDR2: SGHRS, YFSETQ. The CDR3 DNA reads TGCGCCAGCAGCGTTAGCGGGGGGTGGAACACAGATACGCAGTATTTT. Amino acid sequence: CASSVSGGWNTDTQYF.

J is TRBJ2-1 and V is TRBV4-1; 10 bases line up with TRBD2. Germline trimming cut 1 base from V and 8 bases from J; bases unmatched to any gene: 5. This CDR3 is built from 15 residues. Germline values: CDR1 MGHRA, CDR2 YSYEKL. The CDR3 spells CASSQGSGGGDEQFF. CDR3 in DNA: TGCGCCAGCAGCCAAGGGAGCGGGGGGGGAGATGAGCAGTTCTTC.

This clonotype turned up a few times. The chain combines TRBV27 with TRBJ2-1, with 7 bases lining up with TRBD1. CDR3 length equals 15 residues. Trimming cost V 8 bases and J 3 bases; bases outside gene matches: 10. Looked up from germline, CDR1 is MNHEY and CDR2 is SMNVEV (reference sequence). The CDR3 sequence: CASEGPGGRYNEQFF. The CDR3 DNA reads as TGTGCCAGCGAGGGCCCAGGGGGTCGCTACAATGAGCAGTTCTTC.

V is TRBV12-3 or TRBV12-4 and J is TRBJ2-4; TRBD1 matches at 11 bases. The CDR3 has 16 amino acids. V lost 1 base, J lost 8 bases, and 7 bases stayed unmatched. The CDR3 is CASSLGSGQGADIQYF. In DNA, the CDR3 is TGTGCCAGCAGTTTAGGGTCAGGACAGGGGGCAGACATTCAGTACTTC.

The rearrangement joins TRBV4-1 to TRBJ1-2, with 7 nucleotides matching TRBD1. Per germline, CDR1 MGHRA and CDR2 YSYEKL. CDR3 length equals 18 residues. The ends lost 3 bases at V and 4 bases at J; junction bases unmatched: 17. This chain's CDR3 is CASSHPSETGIIIYGYTF. CDR3 DNA: TGCGCCAGCAGCCATCCATCTGAGACAGGGATTATCATCTATGGCTACACCTTC.

This clonotype was seen repeatedly, ten times or more. V is TRBV4-2 and J is TRBJ1-6; D is possibly TRBD1 (5 bases). CDR3 length: 12 amino acids. From germline, CDR1 is LGHNA and CDR2 YNFKEQ. V was clipped by 1 base and J by 15 bases, with 10 bases between them. CDR3 coding DNA: TGTGCCAGCAGCCAAGGGGCAGGGCACCTCCACTTT. Translated, it gives CASSQGAGHLHF.

This clonotype was seen only a few times. V gene TRBV25-1 combines with J gene TRBJ2-3; D gene uncertain. Trimming pared 1 base from V and 0 bases from J, leaving 11 bases between. Germline CDR1 MGHDK, CDR2 SYGVNS. CDR3 length equals 16 residues. DNA of the CDR3: TGTGCCAGCAGTGAATCGATCCGACTTAGCACAGATACGCAGTATTTT. Protein: CASSESIRLSTDTQYF.

V is TRBV5-6 and J is TRBJ1-1; D not certain. This CDR3 contains 13 residues. The germline CDR1 and CDR2 sequences are SGHDT and YYEEEE. The V end lost 5 bases, the J end lost 8 bases, and 16 bases lay between the germline ends. The CDR3 here is CASSPGPSQEAFF. As DNA, the CDR3 is TGTGCCAGCAGTCCCGGGCCATCGCAAGAAGCTTTCTTT.

The CDR3 nucleotides read TGTGCCAGCAGCTCACCCCGGCGGCGTACAGCTTTCTTT. Translated: CASSSPRRRTAFF. This chain connects TRBV11-2 to TRBJ1-1; D uncertain. Germline V gene sequence: CDR1 SGHAT, CDR2 FQNNGV. V dropped 4 bases and J dropped 10 bases, with 16 bases sitting between them. This CDR3 has 13 amino acids.

This clonotype was seen only a few times. The genes are TRBV13 and TRBJ2-3; TRBD2 agrees at 11 bases. This CDR3 comprises 16 residues. CDR1 and CDR2 (germline): PRHDT, FYEKMQ (reference sequence). The V and J ends lost 5 bases and 4 bases, in that order; junction bases with no gene match: 8. The CDR3 DNA reads TGTGCCAGCAGCGGGATAGGGGGACTAGCGGCAGATACGCAGTATTTT. The encoded protein is CASSGIGGLAADTQYF.

This clonotype was seen a few times. The chain couples TRBV5-1 to TRBJ2-1; D call uncertain. Trimming removed 3 bases from V and 9 bases from J, with 7 bases in between. The CDR3 consists of 11 residues. From germline, CDR1 is SGHRS and CDR2 YFSETQ. The CDR3 region is CASSYQGEQFF. The CDR3 region has the DNA TGCGCCAGCAGCTATCAAGGTGAGCAGTTCTTC.

The chain uses TRBV7-3 and TRBJ2-5, with TRBD2 identical over 11 bases. J was trimmed by 6 bases and V by 0 bases; bases with no gene match: 9. The V gene's germline CDR1 is SGHTA and CDR2 FQGTGA. There are 17 residues in the CDR3. The CDR3 region is CASSLTSGGAGVQTQYF. The CDR3 nucleotides are TGTGCCAGCAGCTTAACTAGCGGGGGGGCCGGTGTACAGACCCAGTACTTC.